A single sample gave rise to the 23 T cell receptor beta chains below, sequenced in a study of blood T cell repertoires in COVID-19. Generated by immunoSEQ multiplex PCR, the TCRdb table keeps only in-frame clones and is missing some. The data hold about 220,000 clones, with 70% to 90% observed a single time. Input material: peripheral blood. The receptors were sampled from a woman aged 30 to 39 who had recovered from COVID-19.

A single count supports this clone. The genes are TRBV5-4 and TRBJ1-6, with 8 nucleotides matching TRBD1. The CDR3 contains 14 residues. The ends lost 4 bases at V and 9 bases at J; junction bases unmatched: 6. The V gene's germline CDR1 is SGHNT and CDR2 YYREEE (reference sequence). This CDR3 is CASSLGQGSSPLHF. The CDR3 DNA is TGTGCCAGCAGCCTTGGACAGGGATCTTCACCCCTCCACTTT.

CDR3 coding DNA: TGCGCCAGCAGCTCGCAACCGGGACTAGCGGCAGATACGCAGTATTTT. It translates to CASSSQPGLAADTQYF. The rearrangement links TRBV5-1 to TRBJ2-3; 11 bases fit TRBD2. The CDR3 runs to 16 residues. Germline assignment: CDR1 SGHRS and CDR2 YFSETQ. Unmatched junction bases numbered 7, after V lost 3 bases and J lost 4 bases.

The CDR3 DNA reads as TGTGCCAGTAGTATGAGACGCGCGGAAACCAATGAGCAGTTCTTC. Its protein product is CASSMRRAETNEQFF. The rearrangement links TRBV19 to TRBJ2-1; no definite D call. From germline, CDR1 is LNHDA and CDR2 SQIVND (reference sequence). V lost 3 bases, J lost 6 bases, and 15 bases lay in between. The CDR3 runs 15 residues.

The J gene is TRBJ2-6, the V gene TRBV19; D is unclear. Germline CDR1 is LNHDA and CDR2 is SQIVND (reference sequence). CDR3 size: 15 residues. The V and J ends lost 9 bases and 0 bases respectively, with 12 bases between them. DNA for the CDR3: TGTGCCAGCTCAATGAGAAGCTCTGGGGCCAACGTCCTGACTTTC. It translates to CASSMRSSGANVLTF.

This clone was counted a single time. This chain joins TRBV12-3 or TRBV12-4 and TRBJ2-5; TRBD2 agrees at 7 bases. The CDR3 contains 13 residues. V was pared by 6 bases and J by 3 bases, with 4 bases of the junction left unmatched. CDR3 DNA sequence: TGTGCCAGCAGCATTGGGAGGGAAGAGACCCAGTACTTC. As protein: CASSIGREETQYF.

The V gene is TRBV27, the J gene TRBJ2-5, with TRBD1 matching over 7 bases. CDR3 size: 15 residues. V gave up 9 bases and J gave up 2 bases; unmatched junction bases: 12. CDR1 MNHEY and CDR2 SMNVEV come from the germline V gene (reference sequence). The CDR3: CASSPRGTAQETQYF. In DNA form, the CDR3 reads TGTGCCAGTTCACCAAGGGGGACAGCACAAGAGACCCAGTACTTC.

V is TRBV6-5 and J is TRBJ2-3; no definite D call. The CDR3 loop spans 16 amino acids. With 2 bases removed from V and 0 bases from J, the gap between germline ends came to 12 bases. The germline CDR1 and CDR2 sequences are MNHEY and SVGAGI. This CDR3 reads CASSYRLPSSTDTQYF. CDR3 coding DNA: TGTGCCAGCAGTTACCGGCTACCTAGTAGCACAGATACGCAGTATTTT.

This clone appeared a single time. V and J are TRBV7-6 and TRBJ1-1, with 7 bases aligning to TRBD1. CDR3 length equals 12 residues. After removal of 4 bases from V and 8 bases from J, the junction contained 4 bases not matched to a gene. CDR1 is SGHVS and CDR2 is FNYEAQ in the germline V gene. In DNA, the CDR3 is TGTGCCAGCAGCTCAGGGGGGACAGAAGCTTTCTTT. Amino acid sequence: CASSSGGTEAFF.

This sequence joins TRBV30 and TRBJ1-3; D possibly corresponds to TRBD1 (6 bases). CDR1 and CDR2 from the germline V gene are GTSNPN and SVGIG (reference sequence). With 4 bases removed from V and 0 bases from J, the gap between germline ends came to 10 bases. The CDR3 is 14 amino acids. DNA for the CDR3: TGTGCCTGGATTAAACAGGGCTCTGGAAACACCATATATTTT. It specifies CAWIKQGSGNTIYF.

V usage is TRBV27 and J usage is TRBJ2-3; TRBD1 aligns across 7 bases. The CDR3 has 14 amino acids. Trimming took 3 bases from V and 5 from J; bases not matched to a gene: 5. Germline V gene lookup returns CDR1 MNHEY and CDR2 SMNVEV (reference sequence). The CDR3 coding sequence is TGTGCCAGCAGTTTGTCCCGGACAGGAGATACGCAGTATTTT. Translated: CASSLSRTGDTQYF.

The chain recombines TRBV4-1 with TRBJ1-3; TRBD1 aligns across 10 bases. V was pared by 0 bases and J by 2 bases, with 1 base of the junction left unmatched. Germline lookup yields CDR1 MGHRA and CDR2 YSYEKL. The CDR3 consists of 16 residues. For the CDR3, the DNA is TGCGCCAGCAGCCAAGAGGGGACAGGGGCTGGAAACACCATATATTTT. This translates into CASSQEGTGAGNTIYF.

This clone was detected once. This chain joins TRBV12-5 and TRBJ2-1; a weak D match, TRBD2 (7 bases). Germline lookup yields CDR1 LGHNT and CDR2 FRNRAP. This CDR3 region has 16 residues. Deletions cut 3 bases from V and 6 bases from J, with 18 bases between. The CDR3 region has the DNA TGTGCTAGTGGTTTTATGGGGGGGCCTACTGGCAATGAGCAGTTCTTC. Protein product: CASGFMGGPTGNEQFF.

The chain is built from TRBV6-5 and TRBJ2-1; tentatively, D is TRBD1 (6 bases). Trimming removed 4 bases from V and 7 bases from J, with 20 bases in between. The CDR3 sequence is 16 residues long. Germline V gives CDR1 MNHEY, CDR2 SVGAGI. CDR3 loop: CASSSSQGSRRNEQFF. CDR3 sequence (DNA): TGTGCCAGCAGTTCCTCCCAGGGGTCGAGGAGGAATGAGCAGTTCTTC.

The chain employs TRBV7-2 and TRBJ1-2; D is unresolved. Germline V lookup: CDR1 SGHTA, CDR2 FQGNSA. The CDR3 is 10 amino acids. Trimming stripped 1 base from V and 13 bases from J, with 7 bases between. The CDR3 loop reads CASSLEAVTF. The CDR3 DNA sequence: TGTGCCAGCAGCTTAGAAGCTGTCACCTTC.

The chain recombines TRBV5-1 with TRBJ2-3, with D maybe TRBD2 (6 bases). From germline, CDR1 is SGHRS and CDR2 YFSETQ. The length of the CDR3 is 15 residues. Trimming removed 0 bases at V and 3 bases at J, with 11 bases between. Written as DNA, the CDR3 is TGCGCCAGCAGCTTGGTAGCGGTTCCGACAGATACGCAGTATTTT. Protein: CASSLVAVPTDTQYF.

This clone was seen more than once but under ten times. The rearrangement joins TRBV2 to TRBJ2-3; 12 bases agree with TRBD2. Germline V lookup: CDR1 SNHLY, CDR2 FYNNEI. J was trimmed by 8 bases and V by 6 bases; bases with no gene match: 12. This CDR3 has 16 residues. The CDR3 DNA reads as TGTGCCAGCAGGGGAGAAGGACTAGCGGGGCGGGCTACGCAGTATTTT. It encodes CASRGEGLAGRATQYF. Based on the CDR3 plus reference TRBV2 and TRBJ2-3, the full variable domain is EPEVTQTPSHQVTQMGQEVILRCVPISNHLYFYWYRQILGQKVEFLVSFYNNEISEKSEIFDDQFSVERPDGSNFTLKIRSTKLEDSAMYFCASRGEGLAGRATQYFGPGTRLTVL.

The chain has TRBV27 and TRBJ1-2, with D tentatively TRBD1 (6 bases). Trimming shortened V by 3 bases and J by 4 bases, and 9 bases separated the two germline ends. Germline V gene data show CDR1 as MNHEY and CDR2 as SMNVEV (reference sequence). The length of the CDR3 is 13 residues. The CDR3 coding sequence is TGTGCCAGCAGTTTTGGGGGCGGCTATGGCTACACCTTC. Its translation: CASSFGGGYGYTF.

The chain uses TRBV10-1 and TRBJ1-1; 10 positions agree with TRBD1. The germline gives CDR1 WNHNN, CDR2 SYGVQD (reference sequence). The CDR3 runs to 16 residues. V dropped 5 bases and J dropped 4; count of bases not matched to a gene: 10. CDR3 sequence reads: CASSPRDRGLSTEAFF. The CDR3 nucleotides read TGCGCCAGCAGTCCCCGCGACAGGGGGCTAAGCACTGAAGCTTTCTTT.

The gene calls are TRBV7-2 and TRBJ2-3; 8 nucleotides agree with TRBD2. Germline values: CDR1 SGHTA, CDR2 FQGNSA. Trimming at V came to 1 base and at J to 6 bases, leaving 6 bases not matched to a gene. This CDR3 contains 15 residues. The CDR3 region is CASSLVETSVDTQYF. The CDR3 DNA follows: TGTGCCAGCAGCTTAGTCGAGACTAGCGTCGATACGCAGTATTTT.

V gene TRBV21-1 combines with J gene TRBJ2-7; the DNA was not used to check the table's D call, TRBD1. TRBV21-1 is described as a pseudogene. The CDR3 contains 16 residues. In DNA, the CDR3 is TGTGCCAGCAGCAAAAGACAGCTTAAGGGGGTGTACGAGCAGTACTTC. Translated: CASSKRQLKGVYEQYF.

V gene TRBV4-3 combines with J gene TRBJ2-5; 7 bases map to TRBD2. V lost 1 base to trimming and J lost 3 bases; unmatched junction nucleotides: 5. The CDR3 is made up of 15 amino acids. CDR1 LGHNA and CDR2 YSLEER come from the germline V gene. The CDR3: CASSQVGGGKETQYF. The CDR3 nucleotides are TGCGCCAGCAGCCAAGTTGGGGGGGGAAAAGAGACCCAGTACTTC.

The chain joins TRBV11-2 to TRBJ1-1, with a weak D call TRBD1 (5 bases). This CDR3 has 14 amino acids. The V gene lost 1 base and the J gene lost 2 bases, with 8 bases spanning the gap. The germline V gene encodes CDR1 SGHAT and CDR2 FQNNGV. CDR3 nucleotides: TGTGCCAGCAGCTTAGCAGGGTTAAACACTGAAGCTTTCTTT. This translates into CASSLAGLNTEAFF.

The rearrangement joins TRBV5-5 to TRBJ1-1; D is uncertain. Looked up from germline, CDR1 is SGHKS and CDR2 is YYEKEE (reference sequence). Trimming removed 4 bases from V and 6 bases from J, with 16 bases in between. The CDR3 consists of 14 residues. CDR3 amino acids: CASSDPGYEAEAFF. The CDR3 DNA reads TGTGCCAGCAGCGACCCCGGGTACGAGGCTGAAGCTTTCTTT.